A selection of T cell receptor beta chains follows, all from one sample in a study of OX40 agonist ivuxolimab in advanced cancers. TCRdb's table, derived via immunoSEQ multiplex PCR, lists solely in-frame clones and lacks some. Of about 84,000 clones detected, roughly 82% appear once; the ten largest clones hold around 2.9%. Sequencing used CD4+ or CD8+ T cells sorted from blood, obtained in a trial of the OX40 agonist ivuxolimab. These receptors came from an adult with an advanced solid tumor such as melanoma, head and neck, liver or kidney cancer. Both conserved end residues are part of each CDR3.

J: TRBJ2-1
V: TRBV18
CDR3: CASSPPRGSLRNEQFF

J: TRBJ1-5
V: TRBV19
CDR3: CASTTPRQGVGNQPQHF

J: TRBJ2-5
V: TRBV10-3
CDR3: CAISGRTSGGPDQETQYF

J: TRBJ2-5
V: TRBV4-3
CDR3: CASSPAQKTQYF

J: TRBJ2-3
V: TRBV7-6
CDR3: CASSLGRVSDTQYF

J: TRBJ1-3
V: TRBV4-1
CDR3: CASSRHVQGKGNTIYF

J: TRBJ1-2
V: TRBV9
CDR3: CASSAGTVYGYTF

J: TRBJ1-6
V: TRBV27
CDR3: CASSWSRDSPLHF

J: TRBJ1-2
V: TRBV28
CDR3: CASSLQGAYGYTF

J: TRBJ2-2
V: TRBV6-6
CDR3: CASSYGGQNTGELFF

J: TRBJ1-4
V: TRBV19
CDR3: CASSNGGLGTNEKLFF

J: TRBJ2-1
V: TRBV6-4
CDR3: CASSVTSGGGDEQFF

J: TRBJ1-2
V: TRBV5-6
CDR3: CASAKRGRVGGYTF

J: TRBJ2-1
V: TRBV6-6
CDR3: CASTHPPRRDNEQFF

J: TRBJ1-1
V: TRBV7-2
CDR3: CASSLYTGGSTEAFF

J: TRBJ2-3
V: TRBV7-9
CDR3: CASSLATTSGGTDTQYF

J: TRBJ2-5
V: TRBV9
CDR3: CASSVVPRGEETQYF

J: TRBJ1-2
V: TRBV28
CDR3: CASSLLGGNYGYTF

J: TRBJ2-5
V: TRBV7-3
CDR3: CASSPTGQGQETQYF

J: TRBJ1-4
V: TRBV11-2
CDR3: CASSLKVLAARNEKLFF

J: TRBJ2-3
V: TRBV7-3
CDR3: CASSPGHSTDTQYF

J: TRBJ1-2
V: TRBV2
CDR3: CASTGGAGGVDYGYTF

J: TRBJ2-1
V: TRBV4-2
CDR3: CASSQVTGGSYNEQFF

J: TRBJ2-1
V: TRBV6-5
CDR3: CASSRTPAYNEQFF

J: TRBJ1-3
V: TRBV19
CDR3: CASSIWGTGNTIYF

J: TRBJ1-1
V: TRBV10-1
CDR3: CASSAGNTEAFF

J: TRBJ1-3
V: TRBV28
CDR3: CASRIQNSGNTIYF

J: TRBJ1-5
V: TRBV6-5
CDR3: CASSSQGGASNQPQHF

J: TRBJ1-2
V: TRBV30
CDR3: CAWGGGQGYTF

J: TRBJ2-2
V: TRBV5-4
CDR3: CASSFQQVGGELFF

J: TRBJ1-2
V: TRBV6-5
CDR3: CASSYSGGQELSYTF

J: TRBJ2-5
V: TRBV13
CDR3: CASSFLNQETQYF

J: TRBJ1-1
V: TRBV6-6
CDR3: CASSYQVNTEAFF

J: TRBJ2-7
V: TRBV27
CDR3: CASSLTESYEQYF

J: TRBJ2-3
V: TRBV7-2
CDR3: CASSTTPAGGPDTQYF

J: TRBJ2-6
V: TRBV25-1
CDR3: CASSESGTGANVLTF

J: TRBJ2-1
V: TRBV20-1
CDR3: CSAGQYEQFF